This entry concerns a single TCR beta chain. Its antigen remains unidentified. The sample belongs to a study of T cells in localized non-small cell lung cancer. Using immunoSEQ multiplex PCR, the repertoire was profiled, and TCRdb retains in-frame clones only, with some absent. In the table there are fewer than 60,000 clones, around 83% of which are singletons. Study-wide findings and caveats: Increased T cell density in blood showed an association with longer overall survival. The appearance of a median about 62 of the top 100 tumor clones was seen in adjacent lung. Uninvolved adjacent lung showed peak T cell clonality, exceeding tumor.

V lost 1 base and J lost 1; bases outside the gene matches: 7. Germline V gives CDR1 SGHTA, CDR2 FQGNSA. The CDR3 runs 17 residues. The sequence derives from a female donor of 60 years or more with stage II squamous cell lung carcinoma. The rearrangement links TRBV7-2 to TRBJ2-3, with 8 bases that match TRBD2. The sequencing used peripheral blood, collected before any cancer treatment. The CDR3: CASSLEEGLVGTDTQYF. The CDR3 DNA follows: TGTGCCAGCAGCTTAGAAGAGGGACTAGTGGGCACAGATACGCAGTATTTT. Drawing the rest from reference TRBV7-2 and TRBJ2-3, the complete variable domain is GAGVSQSPSNKVTEKGKDVELRCDPISGHTALYWYRQSLGQGLEFLIYFQGNSAPDKSGLPSDRFSAERTGGSVSTLTIQRTQQEDSAVYLCASSLEEGLVGTDTQYFGPGTRLTVL.